This note documents a single TCR beta chain sequence. Its specificity is unknown. With the Oncomine TCR Beta short-read assay, DNA from cultured CD4+ T cells was sequenced. TCRdb recomputed calls from the PCR reads with MiXCR, one row per CDR3 protein. The repertoire holds about 21,000 distinct CDR3 sequences, with 52% as singletons. Treatment denoted: roughly ten-day PBMC culture with coronavirus spike peptide pools or control peptides (ViraFEST assay). Germline assignment: CDR1 KGHDR and CDR2 SFDVKD. CDR3 size: 12 residues. V shed 1 base and J shed 10 bases, with 6 bases lying between them. The source of the sample is a study of vaccination and CD4 T cells after COVID-19. Regarding the study as a whole: For SARS-CoV-2-reactive clonotypes, the median went from about 20 to 38, a nonsignificant increase.

The chain employs TRBV24-1 and TRBJ2-2; no clear D gene. Material for sequencing was CD4+ T cells from blood, cultured in vitro. The source of this sequence is a human donor who had recovered from COVID-19. CDR3 amino acids: CATSDLGQELFF. CDR3 sequence (DNA): TGTGCCACCAGTGATTTAGGGCAGGAGCTGTTTTTT.